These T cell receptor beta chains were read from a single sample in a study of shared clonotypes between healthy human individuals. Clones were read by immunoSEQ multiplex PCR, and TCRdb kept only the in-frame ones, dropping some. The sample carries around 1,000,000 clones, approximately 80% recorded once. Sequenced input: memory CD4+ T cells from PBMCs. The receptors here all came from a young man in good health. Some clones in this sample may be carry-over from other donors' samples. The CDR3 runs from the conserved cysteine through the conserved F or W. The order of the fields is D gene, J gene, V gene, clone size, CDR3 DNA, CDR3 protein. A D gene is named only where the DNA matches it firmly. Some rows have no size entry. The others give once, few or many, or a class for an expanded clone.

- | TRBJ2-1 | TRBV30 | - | TGTGCCTGGAGTGTAAGGGGGGATGAGCAGTTCTTC | CAWSVRGDEQFF
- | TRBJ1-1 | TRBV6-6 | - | TGTGCCAGCAGTTTCGACGGCAACACTGAAGCTTTCTTT | CASSFDGNTEAFF
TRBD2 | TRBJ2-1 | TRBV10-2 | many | TGCGCCAGCAGTGGGGCGGGAGAGGTCAGTGAGCAGTTCTTC | CASSGAGEVSEQFF
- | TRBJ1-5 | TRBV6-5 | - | TGTGCCAGCAGTTACTCCCGAGGTCAGCCCCAGCATTTT | CASSYSRGQPQHF
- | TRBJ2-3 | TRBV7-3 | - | TGTGCCAGCAGCTTAAGAGGGGGAGGTACAGATACGCAGTATTTT | CASSLRGGGTDTQYF
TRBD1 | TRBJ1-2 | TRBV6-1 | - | TGTGCCAGCAGTGAGGGACAGGGGATCTATGGCTACACCTTC | CASSEGQGIYGYTF
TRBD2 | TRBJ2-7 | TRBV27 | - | TGTGCCAGCCGCCGAGAGAGTAGCGGGAGCTACGAGCAGTACTTC | CASRRESSGSYEQYF
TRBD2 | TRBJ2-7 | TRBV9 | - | TGTGCCAGCAGCGTAGGAGAAACTAGCGAATACTACGAGCAGTACTTC | CASSVGETSEYYEQYF
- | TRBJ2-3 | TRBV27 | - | TGTGCCAGCAGTTTAGGTGTCGCGCGGACCACAGATACGCAGTATTTT | CASSLGVARTTDTQYF
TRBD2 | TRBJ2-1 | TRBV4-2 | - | TGTGCCAGCAGCCAAGCGAGCGGGAGGGCTCCCAATGAGCAGTTCTTC | CASSQASGRAPNEQFF
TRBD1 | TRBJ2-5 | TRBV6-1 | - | TGTGCCAGCAGTCCGCGGGACAGGCGCGCGGAGACCCAGTACTTC | CASSPRDRRAETQYF
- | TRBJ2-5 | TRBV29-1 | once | TGCAGCGGGGGGGGCCACCAAGAGACCCAGTACTTC | CSGGGHQETQYF
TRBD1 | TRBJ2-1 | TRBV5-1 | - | TGCGCCAGCAGCTTGGGGGGGACAGGTAGTCATGAGCAGTTCTTC | CASSLGGTGSHEQFF
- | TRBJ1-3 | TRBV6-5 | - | TGTGCCAGCAGTATGTTGGGGTGGGGAAACACCATATATTTT | CASSMLGWGNTIYF
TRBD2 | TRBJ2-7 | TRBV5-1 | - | TGCGCCAGCAGCCAGGTACTAGCGGGAGGCCTCGAGCAGTACTTC | CASSQVLAGGLEQYF
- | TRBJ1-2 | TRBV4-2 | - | TGTGCCAGCAGCCAAGTAGGGGAGGGCTACACCTTC | CASSQVGEGYTF
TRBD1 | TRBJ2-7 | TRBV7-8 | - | TGTGCCAGCAGCGAAGGGACAGGGCCCTACGAGCAGTACTTC | CASSEGTGPYEQYF
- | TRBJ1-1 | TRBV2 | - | TGTGCCAGCAGTGTGTCATTCAGAGGTGAAGCTTTCTTT | CASSVSFRGEAFF
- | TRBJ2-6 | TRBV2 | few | TGTGCCAGCAGTTGGGATGTCTCTGGGGCCAACGTCCTGACTTTC | CASSWDVSGANVLTF
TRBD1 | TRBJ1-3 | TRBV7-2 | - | TGTGCCAGCAGCTTAGGGGGACAGGGGGCAAACACCATATATTTT | CASSLGGQGANTIYF
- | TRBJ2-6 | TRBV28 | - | TGTGCCAGCAGCCCTACAGGGTATGGGGCCAACGTCCTGACTTTC | CASSPTGYGANVLTF
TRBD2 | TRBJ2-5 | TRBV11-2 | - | TGTGCCAGCAGCCTGGCGGGGGGGCCCCAGTACTTC | CASSLAGGPQYF
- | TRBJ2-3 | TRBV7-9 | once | TGTGCCAGCAGCTTACAAACGGGGTTCACAGATACGCAGTATTTT | CASSLQTGFTDTQYF
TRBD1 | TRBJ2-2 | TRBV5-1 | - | TGCGCCAGCAGCCTACCCGACAGGGGACGGGACGGGGAGCTGTTTTTT | CASSLPDRGRDGELFF